The 25 T cell receptor beta chains listed next were all sequenced from one sample in a study of OX40 agonist ivuxolimab in advanced cancers. Data came from immunoSEQ multiplex PCR; TCRdb stores just in-frame clones and leaves some out. This table has some 85,000 clones, about 91% appearing once. The sequenced sample was CD4+ or CD8+ T cells sorted from blood, obtained in a trial of the OX40 agonist ivuxolimab. The origin of the receptors is an adult with an advanced solid tumor such as melanoma, head and neck, liver or kidney cancer.

The sample holds one count of this clone. The chain links TRBV18 to TRBJ1-1; D gene uncertain. Trimming took 5 bases from V and 5 from J, leaving 15 bases between them. This CDR3 region has 14 residues. CDR1 KGHSH and CDR2 LQKENI come from the germline V gene. The CDR3 bases are TGTGCCAGCTCAGCTCGGGAGGGCTGGACTGAAGCTTTCTTT. Translated: CASSAREGWTEAFF. The variable domain in full, completed from reference TRBV18 and TRBJ1-1, reads NAGVMQNPRHLVRRRGQEARLRCSPMKGHSHVYWYRQLPEEGLKFMVYLQKENIIDESGMPKERFSAEFPKEGPSILRIQQVVRGDSAAYFCASSAREGWTEAFFGQGTRLTVV.

The rearrangement links TRBV6-5 to TRBJ1-2; D uncertain. Germline CDR1 reads MNHEY; CDR2 reads SVGAGI. Deletions cut 0 bases from V and 7 bases from J, with 12 bases between. The CDR3 has 14 amino acids. The CDR3 loop reads CASSYSITLSGYTF. In DNA, the CDR3 is TGTGCCAGCAGTTACTCGATAACCCTCAGTGGCTACACCTTC.

This chain links TRBV5-1 with TRBJ1-1; D unresolved. The V and J ends lost 0 bases and 6 bases respectively, with 12 bases between them. The CDR3 spans 14 residues. Germline V CDR1 and CDR2: SGHRS, YFSETQ. This chain's CDR3 is CASSLDLTTSEAFF. The CDR3 nucleotides read TGCGCCAGCAGCTTGGACCTCACGACGTCTGAAGCTTTCTTT.

This clone was recorded only once. The CDR3 is CASSFGQEGGYTF. The CDR3, as DNA: TGTGCCAGCAGCTTTGGACAGGAGGGCGGCTACACCTTC. The chain is built from TRBV7-9 and TRBJ1-2; 7 bases line up with TRBD1. CDR3 length: 13 amino acids. CDR1 is SEHNR and CDR2 is FQNEAQ in the germline V gene (reference sequence). Trimming removed 3 bases from V and 8 bases from J; junction bases left unmatched: 6.

This clone was observed once. The chain couples TRBV5-5 to TRBJ2-2; D call uncertain. The CDR3 sequence is 14 residues long. V lost 4 bases, J lost 3 bases, and 10 bases lay in between. Germline V CDR1 and CDR2: SGHKS, YYEKEE (reference sequence). CDR3 region: CASSPTDYTGELFF. DNA for the CDR3: TGTGCCAGCAGCCCGACCGATTACACCGGGGAGCTGTTTTTT.

This clone was recorded a few times. This chain joins TRBV5-1 and TRBJ2-5; the match to TRBD1 covers 9 bases. V shed 0 bases and J 5 bases; nucleotides not matched to a gene: 11. This CDR3 has 17 residues. The germline CDR1 and CDR2 sequences are SGHRS and YFSETQ. The CDR3 nucleotides are TGCGCCAGCAGCTTGGGCTTTTGGGACAGGGCTGCGGAGACCCAGTACTTC. It yields the protein CASSLGFWDRAAETQYF.

In this sample, this clone turned up once. The rearrangement uses TRBV19 and TRBJ1-1, with a tentative D call TRBD1 (5 bases). The germline gives CDR1 LNHDA, CDR2 SQIVND (reference sequence). The CDR3 is 13 residues long. Deletions cut 4 bases from V and 2 bases from J, with 8 bases between. CDR3 in amino acids: CASSTRVNTEAFF. For the CDR3, the DNA is TGTGCCAGTAGTACCAGGGTTAACACTGAAGCTTTCTTT.

The chain has TRBV19 and TRBJ1-5, with TRBD1 matching 9 bases. The germline gives CDR1 LNHDA, CDR2 SQIVND (reference sequence). The junction had 7 bases not matched to a gene; V was cut back by 6 bases and J by 4 bases. The CDR3 loop spans 15 amino acids. The CDR3 nucleotides are TGTGCCAGTAGGGGCTCACAGGGGGCTAATCAGCCCCAGCATTTT. This gives the protein CASRGSQGANQPQHF.

The rearrangement links TRBV28 to TRBJ1-3, with 7 bases matching TRBD1. Trimming cost V 5 bases and J 2 bases; bases outside gene matches: 3. The germline V gene has CDR1 MDHEN and CDR2 SYDVKM. The CDR3 runs 14 residues. CDR3 amino acids: CASSLTGTGNTIYF. As DNA, the CDR3 is TGTGCCAGCAGTCTGACAGGGACTGGAAACACCATATATTTT.

This rearrangement joins TRBV6-5 to TRBJ2-1, with TRBD2 identical over 8 bases. The V gene's germline CDR1 is MNHEY and CDR2 SVGAGI. This CDR3 has 16 residues. V was clipped by 0 bases and J by 0 bases; unmatched bases: 1. The CDR3 loop is CASSYSLAGSYNEQFF. CDR3 nucleotides: TGTGCCAGCAGTTACTCTCTAGCGGGCTCCTACAATGAGCAGTTCTTC.

V is TRBV18 and J is TRBJ1-5, with D uncertain. Germline V gene sequence: CDR1 KGHSH, CDR2 LQKENI. The V and J ends lost 3 bases and 8 bases respectively, with 14 bases between them. CDR3 length: 14 amino acids. CDR3 region: CASSPAGMSEPQHF. The CDR3 DNA sequence: TGTGCCAGCTCACCCGCCGGGATGTCAGAGCCCCAGCATTTT.

The chain joins TRBV28 to TRBJ2-7, with TRBD1 matching over 7 bases. This CDR3 is built from 15 residues. The V and J ends lost 4 bases and 0 bases, in that order; junction bases with no gene match: 6. Germline assignment: CDR1 MDHEN and CDR2 SYDVKM. The CDR3 DNA sequence: TGTGCCAGCAGTTCCTGGACAGGTAGCTCCTACGAGCAGTACTTC. As protein: CASSSWTGSSYEQYF.

The chain couples TRBV28 to TRBJ1-5; a weak D match, TRBD1 (5 bases). Germline V CDR1 and CDR2: MDHEN, SYDVKM. V lost 4 bases and J lost 0, with 16 bases in between. The CDR3 runs to 17 residues. The CDR3 region has the DNA TGTGCCAGCAGTTCGGCCGGGACCGGATATAGCAATCAGCCCCAGCATTTT. Translating gives CASSSAGTGYSNQPQHF.

The V and J genes are TRBV30 and TRBJ1-2; D is unresolved. V gave up 3 bases and J gave up 5 bases, with 10 bases separating them. Germline CDR1 GTSNPN, CDR2 SVGIG (reference sequence). The CDR3 length is 12 residues. The CDR3 coding sequence is TGTGCCTGGAGCATGGCGGGGTATGGCTACACCTTC. It codes for CAWSMAGYGYTF.

This clone showed up just a few times. The chain combines TRBV5-8 with TRBJ2-3; D remains unclear. V lost 0 bases, J lost 14 bases, and 16 bases lay in between. Germline V gene lookup returns CDR1 SGHTS and CDR2 YDEGEE. This CDR3 spans 13 amino acids. This CDR3 reads CASSLVQTPNRYF. CDR3 coding DNA: TGTGCCAGCAGCTTGGTACAGACTCCCAACCGGTATTTT.

This chain links TRBV6-9 with TRBJ1-2; D possibly corresponds to TRBD1 (6 bases). V lost 6 bases and J 4 bases, leaving 18 bases between the germline ends. This CDR3 is built from 15 residues. Germline values: CDR1 MNHGY, CDR2 SVAAGI. CDR3 coding DNA: TGTGCCAGCAGCTCCCCGGGGGCCCCCAGCTATGGCTACACCTTC. Translated, it gives CASSSPGAPSYGYTF.

This clone was observed a single time. This chain links TRBV28 with TRBJ2-2; D gene unclear. Trimming removed 6 bases at V and 6 bases at J, with 14 bases between. In germline, CDR1 is MDHEN, CDR2 SYDVKM. The CDR3 is made up of 14 amino acids. The CDR3 sequence is CASRPPDFAGELFF. DNA of the CDR3: TGTGCCAGCAGGCCCCCAGATTTCGCCGGGGAGCTGTTTTTT.

This clone was detected only once. The chain combines TRBV7-8 with TRBJ2-7, with D possibly being TRBD1 or TRBD2 (5 bases each). The ends were cut back, 11 bases at V and 0 bases at J, with 14 bases in the middle. Germline CDR1 reads SGHVS; CDR2 reads FQNEAQ. The CDR3 covers 13 residues. The chain's CDR3 is CAGSEGSSYEQYF. The CDR3 bases are TGTGCCGGTTCTGAGGGGAGCTCCTACGAGCAGTACTTC.

The CDR3 DNA sequence: TGTGCCAGCAGTGATTGGAGTAGCGGGAGGTCGAGTGAGCAGTTCTTC. Translation gives CASSDWSSGRSSEQFF. The chain couples TRBV6-1 to TRBJ2-1; 10 nucleotides match TRBD2. The germline gives CDR1 MNHNS, CDR2 SASEGT. The V segment lost 3 bases and the J segment 9 bases; nucleotides outside the gene matches: 11. The CDR3 is 16 amino acids.

The V and J genes are TRBV2 and TRBJ1-4; 8 nucleotides match TRBD1. The CDR3 is made up of 16 amino acids. Germline values: CDR1 SNHLY, CDR2 FYNNEI. The junction had 6 bases not matched to a gene; V was cut back by 6 bases and J by 0 bases. CDR3 in amino acids: CASSKTGVSTNEKLFF. The CDR3 region has the DNA TGTGCCAGCAGCAAGACAGGGGTATCAACTAATGAAAAACTGTTTTTT.

This chain uses TRBV5-5 with TRBJ2-5; 13 nucleotides line up with TRBD2. The closer fit of TRBJ2-7 to the DNA end suggests the J call may be wrong. The germline V gene encodes CDR1 SGHKS and CDR2 YYEKEE (reference sequence). There are 15 residues in the CDR3. The CDR3 nucleotides are TGTGCCAGCAGCGCCGGGACTAGCGGGACCTACGAGCAGTACTTC. Translated, it gives CASSAGTSGTYEQYF.

The V call is TRBV19, the J call TRBJ2-2; 7 bases fit TRBD2. There are 19 residues in the CDR3. Germline V gene sequence: CDR1 LNHDA, CDR2 SQIVND (reference sequence). V shed 5 bases and J 5 bases; nucleotides not matched to a gene: 20. The CDR3 here is CASSGTRGPAGARTGELFF. CDR3 DNA sequence: TGTGCCAGTAGTGGAACGCGAGGCCCGGCGGGAGCTCGAACCGGGGAGCTGTTTTTT.

V usage is TRBV18 and J usage is TRBJ1-4, with 7 bases matching TRBD1. The junction had 2 bases not matched to a gene; V was cut back by 3 bases and J by 4 bases. Germline lookup yields CDR1 KGHSH and CDR2 LQKENI. This CDR3 region has 14 residues. The CDR3 loop reads CASSPQGVNEKLFF. The DNA of the CDR3 is TGTGCCAGCTCACCCCAGGGGGTTAATGAAAAACTGTTTTTT.

The rearrangement uses TRBV4-1 and TRBJ1-1; D unclear. Germline CDR1 MGHRA, CDR2 YSYEKL. The CDR3 has 14 residues. The V end was cut by 4 bases, the J end by 0 bases, with 9 bases between. For the CDR3, the DNA is TGCGCCAGCAGCCTAGTCAGCCTGAACACTGAAGCTTTCTTT. This codes for CASSLVSLNTEAFF.

This clone appeared a single time. V gene TRBV11-2 combines with J gene TRBJ1-5; no clear D. The length of the CDR3 is 13 residues. CDR1 is SGHAT, CDR2 FQNNGV, per germline. Trimming cost V 8 bases and J 4 bases, with 12 bases left between them. CDR3 sequence: CASSRSYNQPQHF. Here the CDR3 DNA reads TGTGCCAGCTCCAGGTCCTATAATCAGCCCCAGCATTTT. The variable domain in full, with the rest retrieved from reference TRBV11-2 and TRBJ1-5, is EAGVAQSPRYKIIEKRQSVAFWCNPISGHATLYWYQQILGQGPKLLIQFQNNGVVDDSQLPKDRFSAERLKGVDSTLKIQPAKLEDSAVYLCASSRSYNQPQHFGDGTRLSIL.